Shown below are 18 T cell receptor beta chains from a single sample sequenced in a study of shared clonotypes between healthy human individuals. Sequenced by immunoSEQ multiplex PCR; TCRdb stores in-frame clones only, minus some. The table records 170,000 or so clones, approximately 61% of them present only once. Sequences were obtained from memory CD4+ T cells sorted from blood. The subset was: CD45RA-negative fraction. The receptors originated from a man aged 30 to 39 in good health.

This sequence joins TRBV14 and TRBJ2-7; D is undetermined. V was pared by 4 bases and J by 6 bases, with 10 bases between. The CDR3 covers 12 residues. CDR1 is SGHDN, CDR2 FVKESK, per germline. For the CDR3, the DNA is TGTGCCAGCAGCCCCTCACTCGCCGAGCAGTACTTC. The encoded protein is CASSPSLAEQYF.

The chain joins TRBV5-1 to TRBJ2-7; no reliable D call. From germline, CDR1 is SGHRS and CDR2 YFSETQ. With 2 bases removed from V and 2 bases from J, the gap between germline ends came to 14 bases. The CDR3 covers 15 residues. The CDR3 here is CASSLESLGTYEQYF. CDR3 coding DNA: TGCGCCAGCAGCTTAGAAAGTTTAGGTACCTACGAGCAGTACTTC.

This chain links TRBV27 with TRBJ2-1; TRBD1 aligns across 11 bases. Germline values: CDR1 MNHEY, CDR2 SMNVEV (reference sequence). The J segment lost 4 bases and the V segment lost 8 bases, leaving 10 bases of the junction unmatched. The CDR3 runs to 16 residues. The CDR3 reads CASAFSGQGAYNEQFF. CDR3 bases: TGTGCCAGCGCCTTCTCCGGACAGGGGGCTTACAATGAGCAGTTCTTC.

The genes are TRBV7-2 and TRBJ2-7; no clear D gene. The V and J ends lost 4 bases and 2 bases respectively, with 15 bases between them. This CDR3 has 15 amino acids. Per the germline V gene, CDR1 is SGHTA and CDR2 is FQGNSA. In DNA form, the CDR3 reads TGTGCCAGCAGCTCCCCCCTCCTTGGGCCCTACGAGCAGTACTTC. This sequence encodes CASSSPLLGPYEQYF.

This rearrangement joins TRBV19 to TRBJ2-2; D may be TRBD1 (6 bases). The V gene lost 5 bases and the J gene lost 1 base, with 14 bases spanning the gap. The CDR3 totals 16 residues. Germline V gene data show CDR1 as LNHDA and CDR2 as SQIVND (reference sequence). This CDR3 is CASSLKTGRNTGELFF. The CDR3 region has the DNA TGTGCCAGTAGTCTAAAGACAGGACGGAACACCGGGGAGCTGTTTTTT.

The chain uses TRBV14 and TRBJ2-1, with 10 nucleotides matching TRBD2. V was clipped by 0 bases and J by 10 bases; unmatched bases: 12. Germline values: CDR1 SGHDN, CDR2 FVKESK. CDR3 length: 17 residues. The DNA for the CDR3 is TGTGCCAGCAGCCAAGATTTACCACGAGCGGGAGGGGCCGAGCAGTTCTTC. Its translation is CASSQDLPRAGGAEQFF.

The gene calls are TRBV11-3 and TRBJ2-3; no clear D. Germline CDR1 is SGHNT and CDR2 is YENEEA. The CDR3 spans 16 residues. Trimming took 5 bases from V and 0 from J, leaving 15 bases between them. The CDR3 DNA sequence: TGTGCCAGCAGCCACCTTGGGGTCCAAAGCACAGATACGCAGTATTTT. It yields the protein CASSHLGVQSTDTQYF.

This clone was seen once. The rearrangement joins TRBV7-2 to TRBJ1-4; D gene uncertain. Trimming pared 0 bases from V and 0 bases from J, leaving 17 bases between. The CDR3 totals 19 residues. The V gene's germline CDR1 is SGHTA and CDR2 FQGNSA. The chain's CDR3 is CASSLASVGRFSTNEKLFF. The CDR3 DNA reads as TGTGCCAGCAGCTTAGCATCAGTGGGCAGATTTTCAACTAATGAAAAACTGTTTTTT.

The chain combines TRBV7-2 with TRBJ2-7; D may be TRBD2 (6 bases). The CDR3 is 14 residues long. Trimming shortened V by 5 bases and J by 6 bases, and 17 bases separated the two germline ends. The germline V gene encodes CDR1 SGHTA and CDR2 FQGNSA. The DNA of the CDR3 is TGTGCCAGCAGCCGGCCGGGGACTCTCCCCGAGCAGTACTTC. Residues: CASSRPGTLPEQYF.

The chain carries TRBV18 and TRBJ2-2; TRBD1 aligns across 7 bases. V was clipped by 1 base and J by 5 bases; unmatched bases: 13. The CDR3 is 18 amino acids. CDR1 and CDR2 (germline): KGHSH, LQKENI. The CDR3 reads CASSPRTQRGGATGELFF. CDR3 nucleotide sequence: TGTGCCAGCTCACCACGCACTCAACGAGGGGGCGCGACCGGGGAGCTGTTTTTT.

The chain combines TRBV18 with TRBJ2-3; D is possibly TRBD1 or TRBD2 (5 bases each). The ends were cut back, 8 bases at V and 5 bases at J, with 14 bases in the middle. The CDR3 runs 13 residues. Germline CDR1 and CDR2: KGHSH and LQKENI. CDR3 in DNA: TGTGCCAGCCTAAGGGACCGAGAAGATACGCAGTATTTT. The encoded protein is CASLRDREDTQYF.

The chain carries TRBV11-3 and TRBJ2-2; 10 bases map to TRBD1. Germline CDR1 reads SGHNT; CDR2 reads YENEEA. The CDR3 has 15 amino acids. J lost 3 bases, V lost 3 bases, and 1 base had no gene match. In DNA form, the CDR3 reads TGTGCCAGCAGCTTGGGACAGGGGTACACCGGGGAGCTGTTTTTT. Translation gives CASSLGQGYTGELFF. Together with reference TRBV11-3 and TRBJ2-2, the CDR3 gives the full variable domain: EAGVVQSPRYKIIEKKQPVAFWCNPISGHNTLYWYLQNLGQGPELLIRYENEEAVDDSQLPKDRFSAERLKGVDSTLKIQPAELGDSAVYLCASSLGQGYTGELFFGEGSRLTVL.

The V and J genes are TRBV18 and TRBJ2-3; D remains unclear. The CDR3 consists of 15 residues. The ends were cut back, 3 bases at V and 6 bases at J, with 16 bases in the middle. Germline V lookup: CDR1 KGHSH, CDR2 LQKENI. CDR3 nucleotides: TGTGCCAGCTCACCCCCCTCAGTCCCCGGTGATACGCAGTATTTT. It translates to CASSPPSVPGDTQYF.

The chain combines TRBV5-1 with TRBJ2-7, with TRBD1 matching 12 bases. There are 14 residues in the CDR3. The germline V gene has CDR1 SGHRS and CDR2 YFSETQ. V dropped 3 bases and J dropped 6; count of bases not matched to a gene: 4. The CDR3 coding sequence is TGCGCCAGCAGCTGGGGACAGGGGGCGGCCGAGCAGTACTTC. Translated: CASSWGQGAAEQYF.

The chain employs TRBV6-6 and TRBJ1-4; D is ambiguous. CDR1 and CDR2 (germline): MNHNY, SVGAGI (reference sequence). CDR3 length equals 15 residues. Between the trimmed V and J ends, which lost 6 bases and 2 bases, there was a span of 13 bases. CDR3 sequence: CASSPGEGTNEKLFF. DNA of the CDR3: TGTGCCAGCAGCCCCGGTGAGGGTACTAATGAAAAACTGTTTTTT.

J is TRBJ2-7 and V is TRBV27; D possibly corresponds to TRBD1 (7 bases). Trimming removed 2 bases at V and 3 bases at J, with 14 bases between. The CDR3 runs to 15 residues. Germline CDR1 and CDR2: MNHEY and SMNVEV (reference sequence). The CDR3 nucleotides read TGTGCCAGCAGTTTAGCGGGACAGTCAATCTACGAGCAGTACTTC. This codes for CASSLAGQSIYEQYF.

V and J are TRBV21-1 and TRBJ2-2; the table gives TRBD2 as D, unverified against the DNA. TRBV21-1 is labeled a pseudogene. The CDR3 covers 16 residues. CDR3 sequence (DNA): TGTGCCAGCAGCAAATTAGGCGGGAGTTACACCGGGGAGCTGTTTTTT. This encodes CASSKLGGSYTGELFF.

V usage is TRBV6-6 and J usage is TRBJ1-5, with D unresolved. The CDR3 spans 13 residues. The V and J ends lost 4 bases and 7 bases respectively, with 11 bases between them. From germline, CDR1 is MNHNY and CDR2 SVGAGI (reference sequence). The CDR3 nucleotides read TGTGCCAGCAGTTCTTCAAACTCACAGCCCCAGCATTTT. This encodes CASSSSNSQPQHF.